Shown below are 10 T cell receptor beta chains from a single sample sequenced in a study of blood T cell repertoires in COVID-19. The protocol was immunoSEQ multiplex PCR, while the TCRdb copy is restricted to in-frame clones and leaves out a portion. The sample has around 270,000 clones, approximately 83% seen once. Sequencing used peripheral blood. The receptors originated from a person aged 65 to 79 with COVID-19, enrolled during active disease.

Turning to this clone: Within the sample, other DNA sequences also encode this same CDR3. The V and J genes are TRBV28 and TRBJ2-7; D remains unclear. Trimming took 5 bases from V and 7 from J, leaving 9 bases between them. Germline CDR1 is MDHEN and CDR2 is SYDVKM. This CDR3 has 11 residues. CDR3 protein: CASSLLREQYF. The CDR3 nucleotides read TGTGCCAGCAGTCTGCTGAGGGAGCAGTACTTC.

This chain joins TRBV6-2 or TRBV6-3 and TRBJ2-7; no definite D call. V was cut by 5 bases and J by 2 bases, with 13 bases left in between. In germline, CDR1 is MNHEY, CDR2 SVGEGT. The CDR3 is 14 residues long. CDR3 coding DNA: TGTGCCAGCAGTCCCCGGTTGGTTACCTACGAGCAGTACTTC. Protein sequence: CASSPRLVTYEQYF.

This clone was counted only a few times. The CDR3 loop is CASSPRGSGRATEQFF. The DNA of the CDR3 is TGTGCCAGCAGCCCCCGGGGTAGCGGGAGGGCCACAGAGCAGTTCTTC. The chain recombines TRBV9 with TRBJ2-1, with 11 nucleotides matching TRBD2. The junction had 13 bases not matched to a gene; V was cut back by 4 bases and J by 10 bases. CDR3 length equals 16 residues. Germline-derived CDR1 and CDR2 are SGDLS and YYNGEE.

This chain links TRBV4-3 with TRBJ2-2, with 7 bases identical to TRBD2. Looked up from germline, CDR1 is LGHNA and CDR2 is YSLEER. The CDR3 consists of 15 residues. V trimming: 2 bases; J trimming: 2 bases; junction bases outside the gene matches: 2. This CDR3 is CASSQSGGNTGELFF. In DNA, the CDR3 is TGCGCCAGCAGCCAATCGGGGGGAAACACCGGGGAGCTGTTTTTT.

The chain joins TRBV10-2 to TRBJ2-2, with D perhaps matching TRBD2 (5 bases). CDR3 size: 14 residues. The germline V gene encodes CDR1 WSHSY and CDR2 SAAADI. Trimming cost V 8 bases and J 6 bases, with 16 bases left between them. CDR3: CASQASRVAGELFF. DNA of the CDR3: TGCGCCAGCCAGGCCTCGAGGGTCGCCGGGGAGCTGTTTTTT.

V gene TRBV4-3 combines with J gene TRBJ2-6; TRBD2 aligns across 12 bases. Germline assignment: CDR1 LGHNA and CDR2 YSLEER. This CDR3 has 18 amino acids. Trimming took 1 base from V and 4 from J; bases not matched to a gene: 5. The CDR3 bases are TGCGCCAGCAGCCAAGGACTAGCGGGAGCACCCGGGGCCAACGTCCTGACTTTC. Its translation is CASSQGLAGAPGANVLTF.

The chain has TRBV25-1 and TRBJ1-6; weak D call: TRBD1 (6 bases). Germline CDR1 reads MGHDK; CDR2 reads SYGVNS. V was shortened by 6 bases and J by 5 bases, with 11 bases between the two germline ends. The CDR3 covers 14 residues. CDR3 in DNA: TGTGCCAGCAGACCGGGACAAAATAATTCACCCCTCCACTTT. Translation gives CASRPGQNNSPLHF.

CDR3 DNA sequence: TGCGCCAGCAGCTTGGCCGGGTCAGAGACCCAGTACTTC. It encodes CASSLAGSETQYF. The V gene is TRBV5-1, the J gene TRBJ2-5; D is ambiguous. Germline CDR1 and CDR2: SGHRS and YFSETQ. The CDR3 is 13 residues long. V lost 0 bases and J lost 4, with 7 bases in between.

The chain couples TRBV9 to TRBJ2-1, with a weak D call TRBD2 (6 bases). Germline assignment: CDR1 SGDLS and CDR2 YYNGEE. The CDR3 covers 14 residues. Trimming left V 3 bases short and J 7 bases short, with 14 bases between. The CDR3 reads CASSGGGPGNEQFF. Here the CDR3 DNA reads TGTGCCAGCAGCGGTGGAGGGCCGGGGAATGAGCAGTTCTTC.

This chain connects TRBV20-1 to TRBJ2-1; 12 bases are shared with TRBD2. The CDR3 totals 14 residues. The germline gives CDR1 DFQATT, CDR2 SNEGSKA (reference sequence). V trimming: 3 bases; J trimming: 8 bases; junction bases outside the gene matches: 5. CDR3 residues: CSASPSGRADEQFF. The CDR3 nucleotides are TGCAGTGCTAGTCCTAGCGGGAGGGCCGATGAGCAGTTCTTC.